The table lists the clone carrying this TCR beta chain with a few counts. Its antigen is unknown. Generated by immunoSEQ multiplex PCR, the TCRdb table keeps only in-frame clones and is missing some. The profile covers more than 100,000 clones, with 80% to 95% appearing a single time and 1% to 1.5% taken by the ten largest. The sample is drawn from a study of graft-versus-host responses after intestinal transplantation. V dropped 5 bases and J dropped 6 bases, with 14 bases sitting between them. The CDR3 sequence is 13 residues long. CDR1 is SEHNR and CDR2 is FQNEAQ in the germline V gene (reference sequence).

This chain uses TRBV7-9 with TRBJ2-7; TRBD1 is a possible D gene (6 bases). This TCR derives from a human donor who received an intestinal transplant. Sequencing used unstimulated CD8+ T cells sorted from spleen or lymph node cells, obtained before intestinal transplant. This CDR3 reads CASSHGQPSEQYF. CDR3 in DNA: TGTGCCAGCAGCCACGGACAGCCCTCCGAGCAGTACTTC.